This record covers a single T cell receptor (beta chain). Authors' processing steps: Amplification of reference gene primers provided the estimated nucleated cell counts. Profiled with immunoSEQ multiplex PCR; TCRdb holds only in-frame clones, not every one. The DNA was the basis for D and trimming; V, J and clone size are from that table. Among around 40,000 clones listed, around 87% were seen once. These data originate in a study of blood T cell repertoires in COVID-19. About the study: From the United States, Italy and Spain came samples of acute and convalescent COVID-19. Sample material is recorded as cDNA or gDNA derived from T cells, B-cell-depleted T cells, or PBMCs.

Trimming cost V 4 bases and J 0 bases; bases outside gene matches: 4. The CDR3 loop spans 16 amino acids. Germline V gene sequence: CDR1 ENHRY, CDR2 SYGVKD. The sample comprised peripheral blood. The rearrangement links TRBV10-3 to TRBJ2-3, with 10 bases lining up with TRBD2. The TCR sequence derives from a young man with active or convalescent COVID-19. DNA for the CDR3: TGTGCCATCAGTGCCGGACTAGCGGCTAGCACAGATACGCAGTATTTT. Protein: CAISAGLAASTDTQYF.